The rows below give T cell receptor beta chains drawn from one sample of a study of graft-versus-host responses after intestinal transplantation. The protocol was immunoSEQ multiplex PCR, while the TCRdb copy is restricted to in-frame clones and leaves out a portion. The table has 100,000 to 120,000 clones, 85% to 95% seen once; the top ten hold 0.4% to 0.55%. These receptors have no known antigen. Here the sequenced sample was unstimulated CD8+ T cells sorted from spleen or lymph node cells, taken before intestinal transplant. The source of these receptors is a human donor who received an intestinal transplant. Both conserved end residues are part of each CDR3. Fields, in order: clone size, D gene, J gene, V gene, CDR3 DNA, CDR3 protein. D genes are given only for firm matches. Only part of the rows carry a size: once, few, many, or a class if the clone is expanded.

clone_size: -; d_call: TRBD2; j_call: TRBJ2-1; v_call: TRBV4-1; cdr3_nt: TGCGCCAGCAGCCGCCCAGCGGGAGGATCCCTCAATGAGCAGTTCTTC; cdr3_aa: CASSRPAGGSLNEQFF
clone_size: -; d_call: -; j_call: TRBJ2-1; v_call: TRBV19; cdr3_nt: TGTGCCAGTAGTATGGTGCTAGCAGATGAGCAGTTCTTC; cdr3_aa: CASSMVLADEQFF
clone_size: -; d_call: TRBD1; j_call: TRBJ2-2; v_call: TRBV28; cdr3_nt: TGTGCCAGCAGTTCCCTTGGACAGGCCATCAAGAACACCGGGGAGCTGTTTTTT; cdr3_aa: CASSSLGQAIKNTGELFF
clone_size: -; d_call: -; j_call: TRBJ2-6; v_call: TRBV5-6; cdr3_nt: TGTGCCAGCAGCTTAGTGCCAGGTCAGCCCGACTCTGGGGCCAACGTCCTGACTTTC; cdr3_aa: CASSLVPGQPDSGANVLTF
clone_size: -; d_call: -; j_call: TRBJ2-7; v_call: TRBV7-9; cdr3_nt: TGTGCCAGCAGCATACATCTATACGAGCAGTACTTC; cdr3_aa: CASSIHLYEQYF
clone_size: -; d_call: TRBD1; j_call: TRBJ2-1; v_call: TRBV7-3; cdr3_nt: TGTGCCAGCAGCGCGGGACAGGGGTACGACAATGAGCAGTTCTTC; cdr3_aa: CASSAGQGYDNEQFF
clone_size: -; d_call: TRBD2; j_call: TRBJ2-3; v_call: TRBV30; cdr3_nt: TGTGCCTGGACCTTAGCGGGAGGAGCAGATACGCAGTATTTT; cdr3_aa: CAWTLAGGADTQYF
clone_size: -; d_call: TRBD2; j_call: TRBJ2-7; v_call: TRBV28; cdr3_nt: TGTGCCAGCAGTCTGATTCAGGTATTTCGACTAGCGAAGCCCTACGAGCAGTACTTC; cdr3_aa: CASSLIQVFRLAKPYEQYF
clone_size: -; d_call: -; j_call: TRBJ2-7; v_call: TRBV6-5; cdr3_nt: TGTGCCAGCAGCCGAGAGTACTCCTACGAGCAGTACTTC; cdr3_aa: CASSREYSYEQYF
clone_size: -; d_call: TRBD2; j_call: TRBJ2-7; v_call: TRBV7-9; cdr3_nt: TGTGCCAGCACCTTAGGCGGGGGAATCTACGAGCAGTACTTC; cdr3_aa: CASTLGGGIYEQYF
clone_size: -; d_call: -; j_call: TRBJ1-5; v_call: TRBV11-2; cdr3_nt: TGTGCCAGCAGCTACGGGGATCCGGGTCAGCCCCAGCATTTT; cdr3_aa: CASSYGDPGQPQHF
clone_size: -; d_call: TRBD1; j_call: TRBJ1-1; v_call: TRBV9; cdr3_nt: TGTGCCAGCAGCGTAGGGGACAGGGGGGTGAACACTGAAGCTTTCTTT; cdr3_aa: CASSVGDRGVNTEAFF
clone_size: -; d_call: -; j_call: TRBJ2-7; v_call: TRBV7-3; cdr3_nt: TGTGCCAGCAGCTCCCCAAGTGGGGAGCAGTACTTC; cdr3_aa: CASSSPSGEQYF
clone_size: -; d_call: -; j_call: TRBJ2-7; v_call: TRBV4-1; cdr3_nt: TGCGCCAGCAGCCAAGGGCGGGACAGTACCTACGAGCAGTACTTC; cdr3_aa: CASSQGRDSTYEQYF
clone_size: few; d_call: -; j_call: TRBJ1-1; v_call: TRBV6-5; cdr3_nt: TGTGCCAGCAGTTACGGGCTTGGGATGGGCACTGAAGCTTTCTTT; cdr3_aa: CASSYGLGMGTEAFF
clone_size: -; d_call: -; j_call: TRBJ1-5; v_call: TRBV7-9; cdr3_nt: TGTGCCAGCAGCTTAGAGGGGCCCCAGCATTTT; cdr3_aa: CASSLEGPQHF
clone_size: -; d_call: -; j_call: TRBJ1-2; v_call: TRBV5-1; cdr3_nt: TGCGCCAGCAGCTTGGAGGGCGGAGACTATGGCTACACCTTC; cdr3_aa: CASSLEGGDYGYTF
clone_size: -; d_call: TRBD1; j_call: TRBJ2-7; v_call: TRBV28; cdr3_nt: TGTGCCAGCAGCCTCCCGGACAGGAATAATCCCTACGAGCAGTACTTC; cdr3_aa: CASSLPDRNNPYEQYF
clone_size: -; d_call: -; j_call: TRBJ2-7; v_call: TRBV9; cdr3_nt: TGTGCCAGCAGCGTAAACGACGTCGAGCAGTACTTC; cdr3_aa: CASSVNDVEQYF
clone_size: -; d_call: -; j_call: TRBJ1-2; v_call: TRBV27; cdr3_nt: TGTGCCAGCAGCGACCCTCTGGGACTCTCTTATGGCTACACCTTC; cdr3_aa: CASSDPLGLSYGYTF
clone_size: -; d_call: -; j_call: TRBJ2-7; v_call: TRBV19; cdr3_nt: TGTGCCAGTAGTCCCCGGGACGGTGGTTACGAGCAGTACTTC; cdr3_aa: CASSPRDGGYEQYF
clone_size: -; d_call: TRBD1; j_call: TRBJ1-2; v_call: TRBV6-6; cdr3_nt: TGTGCCAGCAGCCCCCCAGCACAGGGGGTTAACTATGGCTACACCTTC; cdr3_aa: CASSPPAQGVNYGYTF
clone_size: -; d_call: -; j_call: TRBJ2-3; v_call: TRBV15; cdr3_nt: TGTGCCACCAGCAGAGATCGAGGTAGCGGTGGAAAGGATACGCAGTATTTT; cdr3_aa: CATSRDRGSGGKDTQYF
clone_size: -; d_call: TRBD1; j_call: TRBJ1-1; v_call: TRBV4-2; cdr3_nt: TGTGCCAGCAGCCCGGGGACAGGACGGACTGAAGCTTTCTTT; cdr3_aa: CASSPGTGRTEAFF
clone_size: -; d_call: TRBD2; j_call: TRBJ2-1; v_call: TRBV4-1; cdr3_nt: TGCGCCAGCAGCCAAGGGTCAGCGGGAGCGGGGAATGAGCAGTTCTTC; cdr3_aa: CASSQGSAGAGNEQFF
clone_size: -; d_call: -; j_call: TRBJ2-7; v_call: TRBV14; cdr3_nt: TGTGCCAGCAGCCAAACGTCCGAGCAGTACTTC; cdr3_aa: CASSQTSEQYF
clone_size: -; d_call: -; j_call: TRBJ1-5; v_call: TRBV6-1; cdr3_nt: TGTGCCAGCAGACAACAGGCCTATAGCAATCAGCCCCAGCATTTT; cdr3_aa: CASRQQAYSNQPQHF
clone_size: -; d_call: TRBD2; j_call: TRBJ2-1; v_call: TRBV19; cdr3_nt: TGTGCCAGTAGTATAGGAGCGGGAGTCAATGAGCAGTTCTTC; cdr3_aa: CASSIGAGVNEQFF
clone_size: -; d_call: -; j_call: TRBJ2-7; v_call: TRBV19; cdr3_nt: TGTGCCAGTAGTGGCGGAATATCCTACGAGCAGTACTTC; cdr3_aa: CASSGGISYEQYF